The 21 T cell receptor beta chains below all came from one sample that was sequenced in a study of T-cell memory formation after mild COVID-19. TCRdb analysed the 5' RACE reads with MiXCR anew, one entry per CDR3 protein. The repertoire consists of about 280,000 distinct CDR3 sequences, with 8% to 9% occurring once and the leading ten covering 22%. Sequencing was performed on PBMCs or a T cell subset sorted from them (not recorded which). The receptors stem from a young man who had mild COVID-19 (a few samples of this study predate the infection). Cell type and time point are not known.

This clonotype was counted between two and nine times. The V and J genes are TRBV3-1 and TRBJ2-7; no clear D. Trimming removed 1 base from V and 3 bases from J, with 13 bases in between. From germline, CDR1 is LGHDT and CDR2 YNNKEL (reference sequence). This CDR3 contains 15 residues. CDR3 amino acids: CASSQGHLTIYEQYF. CDR3 bases: TGTGCCAGCAGCCAAGGGCACCTCACCATCTACGAGCAGTACTTC.

CDR3 loop: CASSLFPATSGISYNEQFF. CDR3 DNA: TGTGCCAGCAGCTTATTCCCCGCGACTAGCGGAATATCCTACAATGAGCAGTTCTTC. The rearrangement uses TRBV7-3 and TRBJ2-1; 9 bases line up with TRBD2. Germline lookup yields CDR1 SGHTA and CDR2 FQGTGA. This CDR3 has 19 amino acids. The J segment lost 1 base and the V segment lost 2 bases, leaving 12 bases of the junction unmatched. Looking up the rest from reference TRBV7-3 and TRBJ2-1 gives the full variable domain: GAGVSQTPSNKVTEKGKYVELRCDPISGHTALYWYRQSLGQGPEFLIYFQGTGAADDSGLPNDRFFAVRPEGSVSTLKIQRTERGDSAVYLCASSLFPATSGISYNEQFFGPGTRLTVL.

This clonotype was picked up a small number of times. This sequence joins TRBV6-5 and TRBJ2-1; D ambiguous. The V end was cut by 4 bases, the J end by 0 bases, with 13 bases between. The CDR3 is 16 amino acids. Germline CDR1 and CDR2: MNHEY and SVGAGI. The CDR3 spells CASSSPGRSSYNEQFF. DNA of the CDR3: TGTGCCAGCAGTTCCCCCGGGCGTAGCTCCTACAATGAGCAGTTCTTC.

In this sample, this clonotype turned up a few times. The rearrangement joins TRBV12-3 or TRBV12-4 to TRBJ2-5, with D perhaps matching TRBD1 (5 bases). CDR3 length: 13 residues. V was shortened by 5 bases and J by 6 bases, with 13 bases between the two germline ends. The CDR3 nucleotides read TGTGCCAGCAGTCGGGCTTGGGGCCAGACCCAGTACTTC. This gives the protein CASSRAWGQTQYF.

J is TRBJ2-3 and V is TRBV6-1; perhaps TRBD2 as D (6 bases). The CDR3 runs to 15 residues. Germline V gene data show CDR1 as MNHNS and CDR2 as SASEGT. Trimming cost V 6 bases and J 6 bases, with 19 bases left between them. This CDR3 is CASRSPGLGTDTQYF. CDR3 nucleotides: TGTGCCAGCAGATCCCCGGGACTCGGTACGGATACGCAGTATTTT.

The J gene is TRBJ1-2, the V gene TRBV28; D is undetermined. This CDR3 has 14 amino acids. The V gene's germline CDR1 is MDHEN and CDR2 SYDVKM. The V end lost 5 bases, the J end lost 5 bases, and 15 bases lay between the germline ends. The CDR3 region has the DNA TGTGCCAGCAGTCAGGCCGGTGGGCTATATGGCTACACCTTC. Its protein product is CASSQAGGLYGYTF.

There are a few counts of this clonotype. This sequence joins TRBV18 and TRBJ1-1, with TRBD1 as a possible D gene (5 bases). CDR1 and CDR2 from the germline V gene are KGHSH and LQKENI. The length of the CDR3 is 15 residues. Trimming stripped 5 bases from V and 5 bases from J, with 18 bases between. CDR3 nucleotides: TGTGCCAGCTCAGACCAGGGAACCACGTGGACTGAAGCTTTCTTT. This translates into CASSDQGTTWTEAFF.

In its sample, this clonotype was seen many times. The V and J genes are TRBV6-2 or TRBV6-3 and TRBJ2-1, with 7 positions matching TRBD2. This CDR3 has 14 amino acids. The trim removed 6 bases at V and 1 base at J, leaving 3 bases unmatched. The germline CDR1 and CDR2 sequences are MNHEY and SVGEGT. In nucleotides, the CDR3 is TGTGCCAGCAGGGGTAGCGGGTCCTACAATGAGCAGTTCTTC. Amino acids: CASRGSGSYNEQFF.

The genes are TRBV12-3 or TRBV12-4 and TRBJ2-3; no definite D call. Trimming left V 6 bases short and J 2 bases short, with 15 bases between. There are 15 residues in the CDR3. The CDR3 sequence: CASSQDRVTTDTQYF. CDR3 sequence (DNA): TGTGCCAGCAGCCAAGATCGGGTGACCACAGATACGCAGTATTTT.

In this sample, this clonotype turned up many times. This chain links TRBV29-1 with TRBJ2-5; D perhaps matches TRBD1 (5 bases). Germline CDR1 reads SQVTM; CDR2 reads ANQGSEA. This CDR3 is built from 14 residues. The V and J ends lost 1 base and 5 bases respectively, with 14 bases between them. Here the CDR3 reads CSVEGYRPGETQYF. The CDR3 DNA follows: TGCAGCGTTGAAGGGTACAGGCCGGGTGAGACCCAGTACTTC.

The chain couples TRBV3-1 to TRBJ2-5; tentatively, D is TRBD2 (6 bases). The CDR3 is 15 residues long. V lost 3 bases and J lost 5, with 16 bases in between. Germline V lookup: CDR1 LGHDT, CDR2 YNNKEL (reference sequence). The CDR3 DNA sequence: TGTGCCAGCAGCCAGTCGCGAGGGACTGCTGAGACCCAGTACTTC. It yields the protein CASSQSRGTAETQYF.

The chain links TRBV5-1 to TRBJ2-2; D is uncertain. The germline V gene has CDR1 SGHRS and CDR2 YFSETQ. This CDR3 is built from 13 residues. Trimming took 2 bases from V and 5 from J, leaving 7 bases between them. The CDR3 is CASSFRQTGELFF. As DNA, the CDR3 is TGCGCCAGCAGCTTTCGACAAACCGGGGAGCTGTTTTTT.

This clonotype came up a few times. The chain joins TRBV3-1 to TRBJ2-7; D unclear. Trimming took off 6 bases at V and 2 bases at J, with 11 bases between the two ends. Looked up from germline, CDR1 is LGHDT and CDR2 is YNNKEL (reference sequence). CDR3 size: 13 residues. The CDR3 DNA is TGTGCCAGCAGAGGATCAGAAACCTACGAGCAGTACTTC. Translated, it gives CASRGSETYEQYF.

This clonotype occurred a few times. This rearrangement joins TRBV5-4 to TRBJ1-2; 12 bases line up with TRBD1. After removal of 4 bases from V and 8 bases from J, the junction contained 9 bases not matched to a gene. Per the germline V gene, CDR1 is SGHNT and CDR2 is YYREEE (reference sequence). CDR3 length: 15 amino acids. The CDR3 protein is CASSIPGTGGAGYTF. Here the CDR3 DNA reads TGTGCCAGCAGCATCCCCGGGACAGGGGGCGCGGGCTACACCTTC.

This clonotype was seen many times. The chain recombines TRBV12-3 or TRBV12-4 with TRBJ2-1, with 7 bases matching TRBD2. This CDR3 is 14 amino acids long. V was pared by 2 bases and J by 7 bases, with 5 bases of the junction left unmatched. The DNA of the CDR3 is TGTGCCAGCAGTTTATCGGCTAGCGGAAATGAGCAGTTCTTC. It codes for CASSLSASGNEQFF.

This clonotype turned up a few times. The J gene is TRBJ1-2, the V gene TRBV10-3; the D is unclear. The ends were cut back, 10 bases at V and 3 bases at J, with 15 bases in the middle. CDR1 ENHRY and CDR2 SYGVKD come from the germline V gene. This CDR3 is 13 amino acids long. The CDR3 DNA reads as TGTGCCACCACCCTAGGTGGTTACTATGGCTACACCTTC. It specifies CATTLGGYYGYTF.

V gene TRBV10-3 combines with J gene TRBJ2-3; D possibly matches TRBD1 or TRBD2 (5 bases each). The CDR3 totals 13 residues. The germline gives CDR1 ENHRY, CDR2 SYGVKD. The V gene lost 2 bases and the J gene lost 6 bases, with 9 bases spanning the gap. CDR3 bases: TGTGCCATCAGTGAGGGCAGGGAGGATACGCAGTATTTT. It translates to CAISEGREDTQYF.

This clonotype was seen ten or more times. This chain uses TRBV5-1 with TRBJ2-7; D is undetermined. The CDR3 runs to 14 residues. Germline loops: CDR1 SGHRS, CDR2 YFSETQ. Trimming took off 2 bases at V and 0 bases at J, with 9 bases between the two ends. CDR3 DNA sequence: TGCGCCAGCAGCTTTGGTATAGGCTCCTACGAGCAGTACTTC. Its translation: CASSFGIGSYEQYF.

This clonotype has a count of ten or more. V gene TRBV12-3 or TRBV12-4 combines with J gene TRBJ1-5; D call uncertain. CDR3 length: 15 residues. The germline V and J ends were trimmed by 3 bases and 5 bases, with 14 bases remaining between them. The CDR3: CASSFSRNIHQPQHF. CDR3 in DNA: TGTGCCAGCAGTTTCTCACGGAACATTCATCAGCCCCAGCATTTT.

This chain connects TRBV11-2 to TRBJ2-7, with TRBD1 matching 9 bases. This CDR3 is 14 amino acids long. Germline trimming cut 3 bases from V and 2 bases from J; bases unmatched to any gene: 2. Germline CDR1 and CDR2: SGHAT and FQNNGV. For the CDR3, the DNA is TGTGCCAGCAGCTTTGGGACAGGGACCTACGAGCAGTACGTC. It yields the protein CASSFGTGTYEQYV.

The chain links TRBV27 to TRBJ2-1; no definite D call. The germline V gene has CDR1 MNHEY and CDR2 SMNVEV (reference sequence). Trimming shortened V by 0 bases and J by 4 bases, and 7 bases separated the two germline ends. CDR3 length: 14 residues. CDR3 sequence reads: CASSLSVAYNEQFF. CDR3 bases: TGTGCCAGCAGTTTATCGGTAGCTTACAATGAGCAGTTCTTC.